This T cell receptor (beta chain) was recorded in a study of cytomegalovirus exposure and HLA in healthy donors. As regards this clone: What it recognizes is unknown.

Germline V gene sequence: CDR1 PRHDT, CDR2 FYEKMQ (reference sequence). V lost 5 bases, J lost 4 bases, and 7 bases stayed unmatched. This CDR3 comprises 15 residues. Overall study findings and caveats: Most TCR beta V segments were productive about 87% or about 30% of the time in an earlier analysis. Owing to their indistinguishability, certain V segments, notably TRBV6-2 and TRBV6-3, were excluded. As was reported, the classifier diagnosed cytomegalovirus status with high specificity and sensitivity.

With 60 Vbeta and 13 Jbeta primers, the PCR was carried out. Per the original data handling: Later, about 80 million unique TCR beta chains were counted in an analysis, and roughly 11 million of them were shared. This table comes from immunoSEQ multiplex PCR, and its TCRdb copy is limited to in-frame clones, with some not included. V and J calls plus clone size are reproduced from that table; the DNA served to infer D and trimming. The profile covers tens of thousands of clones, with 70% appearing a single time and about 10% taken by the ten largest. Sample: PBMCs. The TCR sequence derives from a woman in her forties or fifties in good health and CMV-seropositive. The chain combines TRBV13 with TRBJ1-1; 10 bases align to TRBD1. The chain's CDR3 is CASSPPGQGTTEAFF. The CDR3 DNA is TGTGCCAGCAGCCCGCCGGGACAGGGGACCACTGAAGCTTTCTTT. Based on the CDR3 plus reference TRBV13 and TRBJ1-1, the full variable domain is AAGVIQSPRHLIKEKRETATLKCYPIPRHDTVYWYQQGPGQDPQFLISFYEKMQSDKGSIPDRFSAQQFSDYHSELNMSSLELGDSALYFCASSPPGQGTTEAFFGQGTRLTVV.